The clone carrying this T cell receptor beta chain was counted ten times or more. Its matching antigen is unknown. These data are taken from a study of T-cell reconstitution after alpha-beta-depleted transplantation in children. General study results and limits: About two months after transplant, alpha-beta T cells reportedly came from several hundred expanded graft clones. Newly produced T cells mostly provided counts and TCRbeta diversity after one year, as hyperexpanded clones declined. The origin of high day-60 TCRbeta diversity in some patients lay in surviving recipient T cells and thymic progenitors.

The V and J ends lost 4 bases and 1 base respectively, with 17 bases between them. The CDR3 runs 17 residues. Germline loops: CDR1 SGHKS, CDR2 YYEKEE (reference sequence). During its preparation, the TCRbeta library received unique molecular identifiers. From the PCR reads, TCRdb called clonotypes with MiXCR, one entry per CDR3 protein. Of 550,000 to 600,000 distinct CDR3 sequences in the sample, roughly 24% are singletons; the top ten hold 13% to 15%. This sequence joins TRBV5-5 and TRBJ2-2; D is possibly TRBD1 (6 bases). The source was PBMCs, mostly from graft donor cells, collected 360 days after TCRalphabeta/CD19-depleted stem cell transplant. This clonotype was obtained from a boy under two years old who had a stem cell transplant for acute myeloid leukemia, so the T cells may come from the graft donor. The CDR3 region has the DNA TGTGCCAGCAGCCCTGACAGGACCGAAAGGAACACCGGGGAGCTGTTTTTT. It encodes CASSPDRTERNTGELFF. The variable domain in full, with the rest retrieved from reference TRBV5-5 and TRBJ2-2, is DAGVTQSPTHLIKTRGQQVTLRCSPISGHKSVSWYQQVLGQGPQFIFQYYEKEERGRGNFPDRFSARQFPNYSSELNVNALLLGDSALYLCASSPDRTERNTGELFFGEGSRLTVL.